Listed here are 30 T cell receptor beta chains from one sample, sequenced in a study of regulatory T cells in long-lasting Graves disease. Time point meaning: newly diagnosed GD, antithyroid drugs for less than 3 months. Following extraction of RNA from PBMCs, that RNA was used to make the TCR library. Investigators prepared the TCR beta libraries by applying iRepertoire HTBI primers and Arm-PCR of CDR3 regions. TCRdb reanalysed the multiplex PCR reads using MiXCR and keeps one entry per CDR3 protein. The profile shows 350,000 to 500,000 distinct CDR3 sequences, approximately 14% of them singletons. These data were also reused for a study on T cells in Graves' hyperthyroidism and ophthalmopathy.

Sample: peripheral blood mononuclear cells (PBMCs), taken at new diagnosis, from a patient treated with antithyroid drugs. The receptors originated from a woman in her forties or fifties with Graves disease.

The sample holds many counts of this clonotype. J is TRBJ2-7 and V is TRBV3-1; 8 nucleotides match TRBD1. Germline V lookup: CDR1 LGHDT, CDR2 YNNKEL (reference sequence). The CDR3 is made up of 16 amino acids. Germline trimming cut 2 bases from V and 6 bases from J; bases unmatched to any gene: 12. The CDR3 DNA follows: TGTGCCAGCAGCCAAAAATCAGGGGGCGCGTCTATCGAGCAGTACTTC. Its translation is CASSQKSGGASIEQYF.

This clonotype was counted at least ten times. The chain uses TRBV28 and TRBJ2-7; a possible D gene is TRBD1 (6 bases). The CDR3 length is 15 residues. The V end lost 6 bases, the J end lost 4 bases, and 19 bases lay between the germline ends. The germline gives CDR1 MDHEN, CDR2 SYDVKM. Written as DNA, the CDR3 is TGTGCCAGCAGCCCCGTCCCGACAGGAATTTACGAGCAGTACTTC. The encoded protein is CASSPVPTGIYEQYF. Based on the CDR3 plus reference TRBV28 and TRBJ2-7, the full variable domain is DVKVTQSSRYLVKRTGEKVFLECVQDMDHENMFWYRQDPGLGLRLIYFSYDVKMKEKGDIPEGYSVSREKKERFSLILESASTNQTSMYLCASSPVPTGIYEQYFGPGTRLTVT.

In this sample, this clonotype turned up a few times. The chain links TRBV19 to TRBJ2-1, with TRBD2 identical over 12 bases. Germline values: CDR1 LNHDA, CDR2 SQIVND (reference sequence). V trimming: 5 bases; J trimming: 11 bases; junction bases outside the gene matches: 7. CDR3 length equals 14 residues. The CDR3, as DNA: TGTGCCAGTAGTTTGTCTAGCGGGAGGGCTAAGCAGTTCTTC. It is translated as CASSLSSGRAKQFF.

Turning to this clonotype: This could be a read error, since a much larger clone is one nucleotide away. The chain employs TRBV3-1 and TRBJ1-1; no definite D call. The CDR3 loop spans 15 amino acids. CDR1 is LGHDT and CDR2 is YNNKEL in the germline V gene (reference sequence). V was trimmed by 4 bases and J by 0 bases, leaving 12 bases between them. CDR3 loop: CASSLSGKLNTEAFF. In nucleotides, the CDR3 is TGTGCCAGCAGCCTATCAGGCAAGTTGAACACTGAAGCTTTCTTT.

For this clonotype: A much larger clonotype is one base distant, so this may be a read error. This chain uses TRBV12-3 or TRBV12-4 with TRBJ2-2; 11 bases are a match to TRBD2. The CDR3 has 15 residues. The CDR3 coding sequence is TGTGCCAGCAGTCAACTAGCGGGAGCGGACGGGGGGCTGTTTTTT. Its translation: CASSQLAGADGGLFF.

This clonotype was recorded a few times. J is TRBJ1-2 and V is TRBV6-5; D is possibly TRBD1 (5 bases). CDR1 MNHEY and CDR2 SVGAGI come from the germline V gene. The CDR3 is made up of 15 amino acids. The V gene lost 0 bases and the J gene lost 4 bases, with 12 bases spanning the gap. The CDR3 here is CASSYSVTVRYGYTF. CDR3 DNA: TGTGCCAGCAGTTACTCGGTGACAGTGCGCTATGGCTACACCTTC.

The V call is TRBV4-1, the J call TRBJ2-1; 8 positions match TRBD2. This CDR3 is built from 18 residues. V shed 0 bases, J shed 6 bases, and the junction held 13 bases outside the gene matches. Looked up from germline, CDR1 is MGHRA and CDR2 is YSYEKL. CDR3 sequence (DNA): TGCGCCAGCAGCCAAGATCTGCAGCGGGAGATGGGGGGCAATGAGCAGTTCTTC. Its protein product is CASSQDLQREMGGNEQFF.

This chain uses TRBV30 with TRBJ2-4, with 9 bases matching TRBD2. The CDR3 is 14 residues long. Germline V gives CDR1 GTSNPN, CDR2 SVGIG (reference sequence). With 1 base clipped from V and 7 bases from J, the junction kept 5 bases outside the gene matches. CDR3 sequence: CAWSELAGFNIQYF. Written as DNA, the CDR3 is TGTGCCTGGAGTGAGCTAGCGGGATTTAACATTCAGTACTTC.

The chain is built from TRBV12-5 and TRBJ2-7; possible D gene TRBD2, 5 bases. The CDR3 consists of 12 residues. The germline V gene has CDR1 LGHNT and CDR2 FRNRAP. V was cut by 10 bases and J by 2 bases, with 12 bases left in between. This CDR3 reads CAKDSVTYEQYF. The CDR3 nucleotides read TGTGCTAAGGACTCCGTGACCTACGAGCAGTACTTC.

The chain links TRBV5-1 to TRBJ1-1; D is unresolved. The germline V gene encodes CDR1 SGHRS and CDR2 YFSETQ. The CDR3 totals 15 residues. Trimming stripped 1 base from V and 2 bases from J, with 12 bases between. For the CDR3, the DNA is TGCGCCAGCAGCTTGACCCAGGATCCAAACACTGAAGCTTTCTTT. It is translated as CASSLTQDPNTEAFF.

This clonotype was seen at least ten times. DNA of the CDR3: TGCAGTGCTAACCGATTAGGGGAGCTGTTTTTT. Its translation: CSANRLGELFF. This rearrangement joins TRBV20-1 to TRBJ2-2; D is undetermined. CDR1 is DFQATT and CDR2 is SNEGSKA in the germline V gene (reference sequence). Trimming took off 4 bases at V and 8 bases at J, with 8 bases between the two ends. This CDR3 has 11 residues.

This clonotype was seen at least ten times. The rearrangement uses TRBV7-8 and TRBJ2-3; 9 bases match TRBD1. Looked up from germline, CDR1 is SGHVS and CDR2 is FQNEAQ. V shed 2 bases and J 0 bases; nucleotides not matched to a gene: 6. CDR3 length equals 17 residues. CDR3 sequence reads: CASSLIRDRASTDTQYF. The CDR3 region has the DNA TGTGCCAGCAGCTTAATTCGGGACAGGGCTAGCACAGATACGCAGTATTTT.

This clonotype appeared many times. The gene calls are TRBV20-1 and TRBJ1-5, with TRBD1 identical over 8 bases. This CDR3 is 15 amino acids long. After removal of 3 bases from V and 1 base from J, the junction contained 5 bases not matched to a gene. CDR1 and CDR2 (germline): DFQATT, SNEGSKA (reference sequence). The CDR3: CSASEGQGSNQPQHF. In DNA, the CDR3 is TGCAGTGCTAGTGAAGGACAGGGCAGCAATCAGCCCCAGCATTTT.

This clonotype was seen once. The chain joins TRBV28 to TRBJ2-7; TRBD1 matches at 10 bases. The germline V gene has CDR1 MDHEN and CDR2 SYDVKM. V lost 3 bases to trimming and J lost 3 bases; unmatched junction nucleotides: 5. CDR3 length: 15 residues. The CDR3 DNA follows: TGTGCCAGCAGTTTTGGGACAGGGGTCGGCTACGAGCAGTACTTC. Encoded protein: CASSFGTGVGYEQYF.

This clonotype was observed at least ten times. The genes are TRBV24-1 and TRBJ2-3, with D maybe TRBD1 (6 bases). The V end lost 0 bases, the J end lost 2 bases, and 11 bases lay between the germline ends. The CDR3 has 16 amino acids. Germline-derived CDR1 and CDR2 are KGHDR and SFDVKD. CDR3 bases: TGTGCCACCAGTGATTTGACAGGGTCTACCACAGATACGCAGTATTTT. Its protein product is CATSDLTGSTTDTQYF.

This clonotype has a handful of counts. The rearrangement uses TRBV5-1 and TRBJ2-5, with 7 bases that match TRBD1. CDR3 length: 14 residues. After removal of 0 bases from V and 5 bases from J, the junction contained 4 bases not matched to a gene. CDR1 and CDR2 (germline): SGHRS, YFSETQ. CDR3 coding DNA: TGCGCCAGCAGCTTGGAAAGGGGGCCGGAGACCCAGTACTTC. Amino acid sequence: CASSLERGPETQYF.

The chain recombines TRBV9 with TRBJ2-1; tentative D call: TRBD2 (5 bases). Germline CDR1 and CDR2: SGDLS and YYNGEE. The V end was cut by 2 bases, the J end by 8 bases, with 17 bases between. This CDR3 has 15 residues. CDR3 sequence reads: CASSVGGHRVDEQFF. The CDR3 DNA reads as TGTGCCAGCAGCGTTGGAGGCCACCGAGTCGATGAGCAGTTCTTC. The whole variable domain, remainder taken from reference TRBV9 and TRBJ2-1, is DSGVTQTPKHLITATGQRVTLRCSPRSGDLSVYWYQQSLDQGLQFLIQYYNGEERAKGNILERFSAQQFPDLHSELNLSSLELGDSALYFCASSVGGHRVDEQFFGPGTRLTVL.

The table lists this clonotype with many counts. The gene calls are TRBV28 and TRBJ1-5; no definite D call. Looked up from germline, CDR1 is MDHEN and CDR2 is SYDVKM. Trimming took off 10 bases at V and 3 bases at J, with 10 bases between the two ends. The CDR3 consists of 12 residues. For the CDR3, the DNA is TGTGCCACAGGAGTGAACAATCAGCCCCAGCATTTT. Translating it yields CATGVNNQPQHF.

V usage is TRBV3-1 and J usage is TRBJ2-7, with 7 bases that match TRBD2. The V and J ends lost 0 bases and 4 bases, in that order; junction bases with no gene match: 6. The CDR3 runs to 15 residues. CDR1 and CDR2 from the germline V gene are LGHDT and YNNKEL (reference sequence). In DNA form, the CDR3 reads TGTGCCAGCAGCCAAGAAGCCAGCGGGGATTACGAGCAGTACTTC. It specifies CASSQEASGDYEQYF.

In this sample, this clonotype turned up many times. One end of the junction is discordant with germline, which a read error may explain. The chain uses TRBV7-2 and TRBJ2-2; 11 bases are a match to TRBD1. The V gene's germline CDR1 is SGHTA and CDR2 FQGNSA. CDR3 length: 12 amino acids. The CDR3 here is CASRLGQGELFF. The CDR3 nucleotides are TGTGCCAGCAGGCTGGGACAGGGGGAACTGTTTTTT. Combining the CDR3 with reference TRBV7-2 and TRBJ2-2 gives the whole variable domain GAGVSQSPSNKVTEKGKDVELRCDPISGHTALYWYRQSLGQGLEFLIYFQGNSAPDKSGLPSDRFSAERTGGSVSTLTIQRTQQEDSAVYLCASRLGQGELFFGEGSRLTVL.

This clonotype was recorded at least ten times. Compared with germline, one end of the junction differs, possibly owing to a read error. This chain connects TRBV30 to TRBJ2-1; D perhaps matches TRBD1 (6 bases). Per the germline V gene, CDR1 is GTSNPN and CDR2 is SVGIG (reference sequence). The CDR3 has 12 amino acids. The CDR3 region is CAWSVWAGVMLF. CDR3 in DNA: TGTGCCTGGAGTGTATGGGCAGGGGTCATGCTCTTC.

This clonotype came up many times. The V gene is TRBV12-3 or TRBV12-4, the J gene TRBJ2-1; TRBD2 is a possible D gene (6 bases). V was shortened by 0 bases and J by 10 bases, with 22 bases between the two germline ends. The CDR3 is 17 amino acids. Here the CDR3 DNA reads TGTGCCAGCAGTTTAGCGATATGGGCTAGCGAGACTACCGAGCAGTTCTTC. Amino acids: CASSLAIWASETTEQFF.

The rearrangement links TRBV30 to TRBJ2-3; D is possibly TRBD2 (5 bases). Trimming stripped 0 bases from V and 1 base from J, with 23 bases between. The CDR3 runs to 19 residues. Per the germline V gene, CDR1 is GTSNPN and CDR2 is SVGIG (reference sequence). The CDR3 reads CAWSVRWRGNPLGTDTQYF. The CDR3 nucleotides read TGTGCCTGGAGTGTACGGTGGCGAGGGAACCCCCTAGGCACAGATACGCAGTATTTT.

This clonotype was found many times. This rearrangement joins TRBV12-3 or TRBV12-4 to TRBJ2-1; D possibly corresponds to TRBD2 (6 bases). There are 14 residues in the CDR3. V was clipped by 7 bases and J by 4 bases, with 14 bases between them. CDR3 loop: CASIRREWYNEQFF. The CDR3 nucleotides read TGTGCCAGCATTCGACGGGAGTGGTACAATGAGCAGTTCTTC.

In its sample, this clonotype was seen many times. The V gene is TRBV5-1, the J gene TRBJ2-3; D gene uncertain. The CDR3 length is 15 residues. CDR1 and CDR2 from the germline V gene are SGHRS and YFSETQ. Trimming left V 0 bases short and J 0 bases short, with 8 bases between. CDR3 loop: CASSLATQSTDTQYF. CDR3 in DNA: TGCGCCAGCAGCTTGGCAACCCAGAGCACAGATACGCAGTATTTT.

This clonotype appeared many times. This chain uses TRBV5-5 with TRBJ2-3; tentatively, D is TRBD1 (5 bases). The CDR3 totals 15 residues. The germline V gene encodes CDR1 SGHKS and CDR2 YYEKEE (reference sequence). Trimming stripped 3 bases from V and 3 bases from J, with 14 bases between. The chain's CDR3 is CASSWQTASTDTQYF. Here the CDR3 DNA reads TGTGCCAGCAGCTGGCAGACAGCGTCTACAGATACGCAGTATTTT.

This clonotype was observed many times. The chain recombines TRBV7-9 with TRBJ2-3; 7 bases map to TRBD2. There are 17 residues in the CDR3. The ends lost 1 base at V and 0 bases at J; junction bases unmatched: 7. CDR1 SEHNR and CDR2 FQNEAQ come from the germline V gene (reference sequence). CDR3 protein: CASSLGASGSSTDTQYF. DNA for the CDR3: TGTGCCAGCAGCTTAGGGGCTAGCGGTTCTAGCACAGATACGCAGTATTTT. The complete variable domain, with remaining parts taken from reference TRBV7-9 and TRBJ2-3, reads DTGVSQNPRHKITKRGQNVTFRCDPISEHNRLYWYRQTLGQGPEFLTYFQNEAQLEKSRLLSDRFSAERPKGSFSTLEIQRTEQGDSAMYLCASSLGASGSSTDTQYFGPGTRLTVL.

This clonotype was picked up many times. The CDR3 sequence: CASSLDQVAQYF. For the CDR3, the DNA is TGTGCCAGCAGCTTAGATCAGGTAGCGCAGTATTTT. J is TRBJ2-3 and V is TRBV11-2, with unresolved D. This CDR3 has 12 amino acids. Trimming removed 0 bases at V and 10 bases at J, with 8 bases between. Germline loops: CDR1 SGHAT, CDR2 FQNNGV.

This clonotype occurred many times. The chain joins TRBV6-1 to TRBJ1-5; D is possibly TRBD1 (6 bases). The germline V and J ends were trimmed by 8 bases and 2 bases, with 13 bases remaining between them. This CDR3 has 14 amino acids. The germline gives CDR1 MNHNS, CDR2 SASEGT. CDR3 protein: CASASSGGNQPQHF. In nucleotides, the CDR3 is TGTGCCAGCGCCTCATCAGGGGGCAATCAGCCCCAGCATTTT.

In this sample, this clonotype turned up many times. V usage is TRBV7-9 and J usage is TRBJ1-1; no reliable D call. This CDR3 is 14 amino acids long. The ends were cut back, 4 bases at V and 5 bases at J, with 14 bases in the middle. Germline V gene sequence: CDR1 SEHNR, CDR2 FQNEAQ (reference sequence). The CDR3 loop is CASSSPTGRTEAFF. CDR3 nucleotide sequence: TGTGCCAGCAGCTCGCCGACTGGGAGGACTGAAGCTTTCTTT. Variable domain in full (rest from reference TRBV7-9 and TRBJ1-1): DTGVSQNPRHKITKRGQNVTFRCDPISEHNRLYWYRQTLGQGPEFLTYFQNEAQLEKSRLLSDRFSAERPKGSFSTLEIQRTEQGDSAMYLCASSSPTGRTEAFFGQGTRLTVV.